This TCR beta chain was obtained from a study of blood T cells in healthy people across ages. General observations from the study: Across samples, TCR beta diversity tracked strongly with naive T cell percentage.

Germline CDR1 reads SGHTA; CDR2 reads FQGNSA. The CDR3 loop spans 9 amino acids. Trimming took off 9 bases at V and 11 bases at J, with 11 bases between the two ends. A second PCR of about 6 to 11 cycles used a sample-barcoded 5' primer and a J-beta primer mix. Each cDNA molecule was tagged by a template-switch adaptor with 12 random nucleotides. TCRdb analysed the 5' RACE reads with MiXCR anew, one entry per CDR3 protein. The sample includes roughly 830,000 distinct CDR3 sequences, less than 80% of them seen just once. As regards this clonotype: Its target is unknown.

At least 6 million PBMCs were isolated per sample. The sequence was obtained from a man aged 25-40 years in good health. The rearrangement uses TRBV7-2 and TRBJ2-7; tentative D call: TRBD2 (6 bases). The sample taken for sequencing was blood. The CDR3 sequence: CARGGRKYF. The DNA for the CDR3 is TGTGCCAGGGGGGGACGGAAGTACTTC.